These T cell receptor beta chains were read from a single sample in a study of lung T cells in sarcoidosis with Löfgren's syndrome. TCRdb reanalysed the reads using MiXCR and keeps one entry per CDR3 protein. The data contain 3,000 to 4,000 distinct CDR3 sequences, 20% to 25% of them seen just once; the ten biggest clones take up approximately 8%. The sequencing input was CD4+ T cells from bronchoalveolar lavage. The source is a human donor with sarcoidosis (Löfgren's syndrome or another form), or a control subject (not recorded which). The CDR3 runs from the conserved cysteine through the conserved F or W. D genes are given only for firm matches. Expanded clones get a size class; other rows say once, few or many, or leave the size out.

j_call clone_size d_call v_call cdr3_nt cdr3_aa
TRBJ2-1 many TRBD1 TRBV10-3 TGTGCCATCAGTGGGGGGACAGGACTCAATGAGCAGTTCTTC CAISGGTGLNEQFF
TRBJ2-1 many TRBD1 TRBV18 TGTGCCAGCTCACCCCGGGACAGGGGATCTCCTGAGCAGTTCTTC CASSPRDRGSPEQFF
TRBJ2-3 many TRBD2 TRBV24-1 TGTGCCACCAGTGATAAGCGGGGTGGCACAGATACGCAGTATTTT CATSDKRGGTDTQYF
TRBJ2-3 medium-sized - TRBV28 TGTGCCAGCAGCCGCGGACGTTGGGGGGCAGATACGCAGTATTTT CASSRGRWGADTQYF
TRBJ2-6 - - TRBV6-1 TGTGCCAGCAGAGGGTCTGGGGCTAACGTCCCGACTTTC CASRGSGANVPTF
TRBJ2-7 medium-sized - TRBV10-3 TGTGCCATCAGTGAGTCGCGGGGCGAGCAGTACTTC CAISESRGEQYF
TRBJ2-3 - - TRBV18 TGTGCCAGCTCGGCTAAGTCGAGCACAGATACGAAGTATTTT CASSAKSSTDTKYF
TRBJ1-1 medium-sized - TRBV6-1 TGTGCCAGCACCCTAGGGGGGTTCGGAACTGAAGCTTTCTTT CASTLGGFGTEAFF
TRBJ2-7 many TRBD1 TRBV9 TGTGCCAGCAGCCCGACGGGACAGTCCTACGAGCAGTACTTC CASSPTGQSYEQYF
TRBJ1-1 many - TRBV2 TGTGCCAGCAGGACAGCCATGAACACTGAAGCTTTCTTT CASRTAMNTEAFF
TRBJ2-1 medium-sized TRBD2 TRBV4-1 TGCGCCAGCAGCCAACCTGGACTAGCGGGAGGGCCGGGGTACAATGAGCAGTTCTTC CASSQPGLAGGPGYNEQFF
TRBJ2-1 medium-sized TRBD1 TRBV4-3 TGCGCCAGCAGCCTCCTTCCCGGGACAGGGGGCAATGAGCAGTTCTTC CASSLLPGTGGNEQFF
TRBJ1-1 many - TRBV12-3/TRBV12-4 TGTGCCAGCAGTCGGACCGCGGACGGCGCAAGAGCTTTCTTT CASSRTADGARAFF
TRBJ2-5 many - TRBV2 TGTGCCAGCAGTGAAGCGGGGAGCCCCCAAGAGACCCAGTACTTC CASSEAGSPQETQYF
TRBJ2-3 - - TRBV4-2 TGTGCCGGCAGCCAAGATCGAATCGGAGATACGCAGTATTTT CAGSQDRIGDTQYF
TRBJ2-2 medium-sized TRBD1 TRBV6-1 TGTGCCAGCAGAGAGGGACAGGTTAACACCGGGGAGCTGTTTTTT CASREGQVNTGELFF
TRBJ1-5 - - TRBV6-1 TGTGCCAGCAGCCGGGCAGGGTCAAATAGCAACCAGCCCCAGCATTTT CASSRAGSNSNQPQHF
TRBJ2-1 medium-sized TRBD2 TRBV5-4 TGTGCCAGCAGCTTGGAGCGGGGACTAGCCGGCAATGAGCAGTTCTTC CASSLERGLAGNEQFF
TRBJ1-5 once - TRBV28 TGTGCCAGCAGCTTACATGGGCAGCCCCAGCATTTT CASSLHGQPQHF
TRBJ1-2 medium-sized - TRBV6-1 TGTGCCAGCAGTCCGGACGGAAACTATGGCTACACCTTC CASSPDGNYGYTF
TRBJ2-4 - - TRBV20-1 TGCAATGCTAGAGAAGGGACGGGGGAAAACATTCAGTATTTC CNAREGTGENIQYF
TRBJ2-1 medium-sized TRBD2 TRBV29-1 TGCAGCGGTTTTAGCGGGAAGCAGTTCTTC CSGFSGKQFF
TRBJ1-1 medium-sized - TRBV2 TGTGCCAGCAGGGGGGACACCAACACTGAAGCTTTCTTT CASRGDTNTEAFF
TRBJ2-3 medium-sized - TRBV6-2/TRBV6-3 TGTGCCAGCAGTTACTCCAGGACTAGCACAGATACGCAGTATTTT CASSYSRTSTDTQYF
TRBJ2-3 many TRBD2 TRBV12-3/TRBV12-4 TGTGCCAGCAGGAAATTAGCGGGCTTGGGGGGCACAGATACGCAGTATTTT CASRKLAGLGGTDTQYF
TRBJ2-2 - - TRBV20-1 TGCAGTGCTAGAGATCTAAGGGGGCTCACGAACGCCGGGGGGCTGTTTTTT CSARDLRGLTNAGGLFF
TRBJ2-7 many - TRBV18 TGTGCCAGCTCACCACCGGGCAGGTTATACGAGCAGTACTTC CASSPPGRLYEQYF
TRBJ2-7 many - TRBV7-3 TGTGCCAGCAGGGGCAGGGGAACAGGAAAATCCTACGAGCAGTACTTC CASRGRGTGKSYEQYF
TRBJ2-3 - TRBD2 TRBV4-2 TGTGCCAGCAGCCGCGGGAGGGGCCATGATACGCAGTATTTT CASSRGRGHDTQYF
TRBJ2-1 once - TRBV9 TGTGCCAGCAGTGATACTAACGGGAGCGATCAAGGAGGTGAGCAGTTCTTC CASSDTNGSDQGGEQFF
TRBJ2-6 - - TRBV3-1 TGTGCCAACAGCCAAAATCGACGGTCGGGGGCCAACGCCCTGACTTTC CANSQNRRSGANALTF
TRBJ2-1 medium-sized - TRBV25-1 TGTGCCAGCAGTGAGGGCGGGACAGCCATCGCCTACAATGAGCAGTTCTTC CASSEGGTAIAYNEQFF
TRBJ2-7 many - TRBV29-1 TGCAGCGTTTCCGGGCACTCCTACGAGCAGTACTTC CSVSGHSYEQYF
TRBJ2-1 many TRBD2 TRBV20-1 TGCAGTGCTAGTGCGGGAGGAGTGTACAATGAGCAGTTCTTC CSASAGGVYNEQFF
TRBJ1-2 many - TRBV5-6 TGTGCCAGCAGCCCCAGGCGGCTAAACTATGGCTACACCTTC CASSPRRLNYGYTF
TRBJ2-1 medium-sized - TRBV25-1 TGTGCCAGCAGTGAATCAAGTCAGGGGACCTACAATGAGCAGTTCTTC CASSESSQGTYNEQFF
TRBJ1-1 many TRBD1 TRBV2 TGTGCCAGCACCAGGGACAGGGGGAACACTGAAGCTTTCTTT CASTRDRGNTEAFF